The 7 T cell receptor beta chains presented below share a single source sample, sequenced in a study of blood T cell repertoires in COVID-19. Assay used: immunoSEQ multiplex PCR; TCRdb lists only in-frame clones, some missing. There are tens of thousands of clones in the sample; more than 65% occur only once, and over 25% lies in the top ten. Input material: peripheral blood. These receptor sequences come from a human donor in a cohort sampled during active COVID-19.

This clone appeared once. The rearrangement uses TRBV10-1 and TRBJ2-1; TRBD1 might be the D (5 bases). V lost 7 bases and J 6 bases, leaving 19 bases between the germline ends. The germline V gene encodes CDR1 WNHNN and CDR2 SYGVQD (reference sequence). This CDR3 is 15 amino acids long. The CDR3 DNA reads TGCGCCAGCACCCCTCAGAAGCGACAGAGCAATGAGCAGTTCTTC. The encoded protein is CASTPQKRQSNEQFF.

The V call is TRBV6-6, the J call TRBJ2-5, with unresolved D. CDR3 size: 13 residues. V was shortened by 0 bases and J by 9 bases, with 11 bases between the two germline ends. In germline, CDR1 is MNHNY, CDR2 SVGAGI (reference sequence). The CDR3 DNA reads TGTGCCAGCAGTTACTCCGGAGTCGTGGCCCAGTACTTC. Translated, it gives CASSYSGVVAQYF.

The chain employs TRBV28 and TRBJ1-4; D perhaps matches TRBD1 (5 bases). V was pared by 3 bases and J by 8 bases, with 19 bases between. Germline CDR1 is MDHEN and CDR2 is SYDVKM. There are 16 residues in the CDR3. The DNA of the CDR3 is TGTGCCAGCAGTTTGGTAATAGGACAAGGAGGGGAAAAACTGTTTTTT. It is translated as CASSLVIGQGGEKLFF.

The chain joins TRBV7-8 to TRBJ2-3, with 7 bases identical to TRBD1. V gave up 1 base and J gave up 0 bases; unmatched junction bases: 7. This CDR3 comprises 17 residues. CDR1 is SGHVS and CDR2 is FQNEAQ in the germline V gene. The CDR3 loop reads CASSLVTGPRSTDTQYF. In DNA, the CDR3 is TGTGCCAGCAGCTTAGTGACAGGGCCCCGAAGCACAGATACGCAGTATTTT.

CDR3 DNA: TGTGCTAGTGGTGGAGCCAACAATGAGCAGTTCTTC. This gives the protein CASGGANNEQFF. The genes are TRBV12-5 and TRBJ2-1; D gene uncertain. The germline V gene has CDR1 LGHNT and CDR2 FRNRAP. The ends were cut back, 5 bases at V and 5 bases at J, with 7 bases in the middle. The CDR3 covers 12 residues.

CDR3 residues: CASSDHRGRHQPQHF. The DNA of the CDR3 is TGTGCCAGCAGTGATCACAGGGGGCGTCATCAGCCCCAGCATTTT. The V and J genes are TRBV2 and TRBJ1-5, with 9 positions matching TRBD1. Germline CDR1 and CDR2: SNHLY and FYNNEI. Trimming cost V 3 bases and J 5 bases; bases outside gene matches: 5. CDR3 length equals 15 residues. Drawing the rest from reference TRBV2 and TRBJ1-5, the complete variable domain is EPEVTQTPSHQVTQMGQEVILRCVPISNHLYFYWYRQILGQKVEFLVSFYNNEISEKSEIFDDQFSVERPDGSNFTLKIRSTKLEDSAMYFCASSDHRGRHQPQHFGDGTRLSIL.

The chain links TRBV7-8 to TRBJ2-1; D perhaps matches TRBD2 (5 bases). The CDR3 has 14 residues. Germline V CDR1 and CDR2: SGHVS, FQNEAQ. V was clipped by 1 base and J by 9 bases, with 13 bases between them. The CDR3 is CASSLGSGRGEQFF. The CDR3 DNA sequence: TGTGCCAGCAGCTTAGGGTCTGGGAGAGGTGAGCAGTTCTTC.